This T cell receptor beta chain was documented in a study of beta chain features in type 1 diabetes. Regarding the study as a whole: There was a moderate but significant shortening of TCRB CDR3s in all four CD4+ subsets of Type 1 diabetes patients.

What was sequenced were expressed TCRB transcripts, since all of the isolated RNA had been reverse transcribed. Measured with immunoSEQ multiplex PCR; TCRdb has only the in-frame clones, and not every one. Seen here are 130,000 to 150,000 clones, 10% to 15% observed once, and the top ten hold roughly 1.3%. In the case of this clone: Its antigen is still unknown.

Per germline, CDR1 SSHAT and CDR2 FNYEAQ (reference sequence). V trimming: 2 bases; J trimming: 1 base; junction bases outside the gene matches: 3. The CDR3 sequence is 15 residues long. The V and J genes are TRBV7-7 and TRBJ1-1; 8 bases agree with TRBD1. The sample consisted of central memory CD4+ T cells from blood. The source of this sequence is a man between 18 and 35 years old with type 1 diabetes. The CDR3 loop is CASSLYTGGNTEAFF. As DNA, the CDR3 is TGTGCCAGCAGCTTATACACAGGGGGGAACACTGAAGCTTTCTTT.